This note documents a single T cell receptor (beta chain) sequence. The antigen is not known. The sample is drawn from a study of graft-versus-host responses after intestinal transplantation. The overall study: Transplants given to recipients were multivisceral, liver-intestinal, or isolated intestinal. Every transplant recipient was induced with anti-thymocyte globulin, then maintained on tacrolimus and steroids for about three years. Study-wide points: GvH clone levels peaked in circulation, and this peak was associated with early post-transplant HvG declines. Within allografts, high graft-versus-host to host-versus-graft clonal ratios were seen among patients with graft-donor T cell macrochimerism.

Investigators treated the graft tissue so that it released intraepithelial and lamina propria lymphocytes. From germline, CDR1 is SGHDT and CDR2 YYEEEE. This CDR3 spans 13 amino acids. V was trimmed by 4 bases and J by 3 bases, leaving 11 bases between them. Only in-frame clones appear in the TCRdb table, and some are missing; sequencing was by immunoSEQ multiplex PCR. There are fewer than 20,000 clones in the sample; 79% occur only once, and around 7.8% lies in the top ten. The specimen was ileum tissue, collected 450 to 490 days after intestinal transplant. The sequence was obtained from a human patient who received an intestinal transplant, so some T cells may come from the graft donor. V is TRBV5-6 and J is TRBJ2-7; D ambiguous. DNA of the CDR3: TGTGCCAGCAGCGTTGACATCTACTACGAGCAGTACTTC. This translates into CASSVDIYYEQYF.